This T cell receptor beta chain was profiled in a study of CD8+ T cells in alopecia areata. Findings and caveats of the study: Tofacitinib did not eliminate many expanded lesional clones from scalp or blood.

Following extraction, RNA underwent reverse transcription to cDNA, which served as the sequencing template. Libraries were prepared by immunoSEQ multiplex PCR; TCRdb keeps only in-frame clonotypes and omits some of them. The sample comprises around 150,000 clones, just over 65% of which are singletons, and 0.91% rests with the top ten. Comments on this clone: Its cognate antigen is unknown.

Treatment specified: oral pan-JAK inhibitor, 5-10 mg twice daily. The receptor was derived from a human donor with alopecia areata. Sample: CD4+ T cells sorted from blood, taken at week 4, from a patient treated with tofacitinib.

CDR3 region: CASSVHPNTGELFF. CDR3 bases: TGTGCCAGCAGCGTACACCCGAACACCGGGGAGCTGTTTTTT. This rearrangement joins TRBV9 to TRBJ2-2; D gene uncertain. The V and J ends lost 1 base and 0 bases respectively, with 4 bases between them. The length of the CDR3 is 14 residues. Germline-derived CDR1 and CDR2 are SGDLS and YYNGEE.